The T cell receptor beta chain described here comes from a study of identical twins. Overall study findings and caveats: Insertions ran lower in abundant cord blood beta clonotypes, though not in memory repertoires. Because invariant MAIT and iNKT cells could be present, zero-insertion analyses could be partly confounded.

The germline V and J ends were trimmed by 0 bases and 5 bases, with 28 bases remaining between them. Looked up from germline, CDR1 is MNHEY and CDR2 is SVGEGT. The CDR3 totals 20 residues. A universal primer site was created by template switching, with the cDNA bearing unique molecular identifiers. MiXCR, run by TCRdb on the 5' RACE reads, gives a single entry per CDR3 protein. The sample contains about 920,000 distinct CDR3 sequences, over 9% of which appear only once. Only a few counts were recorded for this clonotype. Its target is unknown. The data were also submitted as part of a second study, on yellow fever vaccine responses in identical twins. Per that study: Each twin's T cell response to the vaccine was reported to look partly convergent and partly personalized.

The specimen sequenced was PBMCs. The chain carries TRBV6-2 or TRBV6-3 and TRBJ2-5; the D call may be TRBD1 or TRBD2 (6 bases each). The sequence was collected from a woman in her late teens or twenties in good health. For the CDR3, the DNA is TGTGCCAGCAGTTACTCGTTACCCTCGGGGGCTGGATGGGGACATGAGACCCAGTACTTC. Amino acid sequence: CASSYSLPSGAGWGHETQYF.